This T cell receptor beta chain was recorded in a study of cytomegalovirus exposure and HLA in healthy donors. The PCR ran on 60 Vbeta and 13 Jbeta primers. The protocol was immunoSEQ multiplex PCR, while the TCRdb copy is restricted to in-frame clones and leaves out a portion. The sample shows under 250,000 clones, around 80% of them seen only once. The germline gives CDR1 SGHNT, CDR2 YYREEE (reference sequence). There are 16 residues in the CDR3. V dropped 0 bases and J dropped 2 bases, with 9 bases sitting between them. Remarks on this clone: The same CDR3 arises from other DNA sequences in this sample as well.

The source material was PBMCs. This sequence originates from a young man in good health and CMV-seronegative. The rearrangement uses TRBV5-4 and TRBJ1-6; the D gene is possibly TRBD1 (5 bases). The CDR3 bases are TGTGCCAGCAGCTTGGGGGGCCAGACCTATAATTCACCCCTCCACTTT. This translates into CASSLGGQTYNSPLHF.